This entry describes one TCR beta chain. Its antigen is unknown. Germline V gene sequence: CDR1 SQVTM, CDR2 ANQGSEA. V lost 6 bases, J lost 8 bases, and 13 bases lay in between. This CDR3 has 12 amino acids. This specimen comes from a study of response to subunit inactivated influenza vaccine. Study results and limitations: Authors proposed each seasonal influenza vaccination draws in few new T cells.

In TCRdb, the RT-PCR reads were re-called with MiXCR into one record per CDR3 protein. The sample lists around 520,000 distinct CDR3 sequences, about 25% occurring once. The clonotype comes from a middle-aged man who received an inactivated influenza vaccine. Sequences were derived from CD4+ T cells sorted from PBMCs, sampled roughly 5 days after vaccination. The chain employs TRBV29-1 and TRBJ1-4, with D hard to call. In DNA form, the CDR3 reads TGCAGCGTGAGGGTTCGGGAAGAAAAACTGTTTTTT. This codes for CSVRVREEKLFF.